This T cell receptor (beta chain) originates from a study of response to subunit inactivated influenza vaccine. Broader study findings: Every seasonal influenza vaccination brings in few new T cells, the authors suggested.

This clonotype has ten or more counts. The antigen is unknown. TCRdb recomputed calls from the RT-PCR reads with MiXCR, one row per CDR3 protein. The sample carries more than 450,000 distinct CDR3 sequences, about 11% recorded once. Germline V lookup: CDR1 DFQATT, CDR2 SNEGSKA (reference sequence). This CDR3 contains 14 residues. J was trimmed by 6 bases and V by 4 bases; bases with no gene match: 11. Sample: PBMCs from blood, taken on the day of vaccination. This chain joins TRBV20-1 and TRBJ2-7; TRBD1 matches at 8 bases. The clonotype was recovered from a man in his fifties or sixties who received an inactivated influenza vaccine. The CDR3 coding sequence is TGCAGTGCTAACCCCGGACAGGGATCGGGCGAGCAGTACTTC. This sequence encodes CSANPGQGSGEQYF.